What follows are 7 T cell receptor beta chains derived from one specimen sequenced in a study of cytomegalovirus exposure and HLA in healthy donors. This PCR relied on a set of 60 Vbeta primers and 13 Jbeta primers. The repertoire was sequenced with immunoSEQ multiplex PCR; TCRdb's copy has only in-frame clones and lacks some. The sample has 100,000 to 150,000 clones, 55% to 75% seen once. Sequencing was carried out using PBMCs. These receptors were collected from a woman in her thirties or forties in good health and CMV-seropositive.

The V and J genes are TRBV29-1 and TRBJ1-4, with TRBD1 matching 10 bases. Looked up from germline, CDR1 is SQVTM and CDR2 is ANQGSEA. There are 17 residues in the CDR3. Trimming cost V 2 bases and J 8 bases; bases outside gene matches: 14. CDR3 in amino acids: CSVEKGSVGTGDEKLFF. CDR3 nucleotides: TGCAGCGTTGAAAAGGGGAGTGTCGGGACAGGGGACGAAAAACTGTTTTTT.

The V gene is TRBV18, the J gene TRBJ1-5; a possible D gene is TRBD1 (6 bases). V lost 3 bases and J 5 bases, leaving 11 bases between the germline ends. This CDR3 is 14 amino acids long. The germline V gene has CDR1 KGHSH and CDR2 LQKENI. In nucleotides, the CDR3 is TGTGCCAGCTCACCCTCAGGGGACCATCAGCCCCAGCATTTT. This encodes CASSPSGDHQPQHF.

The rearrangement links TRBV25-1 to TRBJ1-5, with 9 bases identical to TRBD1. In germline, CDR1 is MGHDK, CDR2 SYGVNS. Germline trimming cut 5 bases from V and 4 bases from J; bases unmatched to any gene: 3. CDR3 size: 14 residues. The CDR3 sequence: CASSWTGVNQPQHF. DNA of the CDR3: TGTGCCAGCAGTTGGACAGGGGTGAATCAGCCCCAGCATTTT.

This clone was counted a single time. The J gene is TRBJ1-5, the V gene TRBV6-5; no clear D. CDR3 length equals 13 residues. Germline CDR1 reads MNHEY; CDR2 reads SVGAGI. V was cut by 3 bases and J by 3 bases, with 6 bases left in between. The chain's CDR3 is CASSYHINQPQHF. In DNA form, the CDR3 reads TGTGCCAGCAGTTATCACATCAATCAGCCCCAGCATTTT.

As to this clone: Relative to the germline gene, one junction end is altered; a read error may explain this. V gene TRBV7-7 combines with J gene TRBJ2-5; D possibly corresponds to TRBD1 (6 bases). The V gene's germline CDR1 is SSHAT and CDR2 FNYEAQ (reference sequence). CDR3 length: 14 residues. The CDR3 spells CASSPQGREETQYF. The CDR3 coding sequence is TGTGCTAGCAGCCCACAGGGCCGCGAGGAGACCCAGTACTTC.

The V and J genes are TRBV6-5 and TRBJ1-1, with D possibly TRBD1 on 5 matching bases. Germline assignment: CDR1 MNHEY and CDR2 SVGAGI. The CDR3 covers 11 residues. Between the trimmed V and J ends, which lost 8 bases and 6 bases, there was a span of 10 bases. The CDR3 loop is CASQGTAEAFF. The CDR3 bases are TGTGCCAGCCAGGGTACGGCTGAAGCTTTCTTT.

This clone was found once. This rearrangement joins TRBV18 to TRBJ1-1; 9 nucleotides agree with TRBD1. V was pared by 0 bases and J by 4 bases, with 6 bases of the junction left unmatched. CDR1 is KGHSH and CDR2 is LQKENI in the germline V gene. The CDR3 has 16 residues. CDR3 sequence: CASSPPGQGYGTEAFF. The CDR3, as DNA: TGTGCCAGCTCACCACCGGGACAGGGATATGGCACTGAAGCTTTCTTT.